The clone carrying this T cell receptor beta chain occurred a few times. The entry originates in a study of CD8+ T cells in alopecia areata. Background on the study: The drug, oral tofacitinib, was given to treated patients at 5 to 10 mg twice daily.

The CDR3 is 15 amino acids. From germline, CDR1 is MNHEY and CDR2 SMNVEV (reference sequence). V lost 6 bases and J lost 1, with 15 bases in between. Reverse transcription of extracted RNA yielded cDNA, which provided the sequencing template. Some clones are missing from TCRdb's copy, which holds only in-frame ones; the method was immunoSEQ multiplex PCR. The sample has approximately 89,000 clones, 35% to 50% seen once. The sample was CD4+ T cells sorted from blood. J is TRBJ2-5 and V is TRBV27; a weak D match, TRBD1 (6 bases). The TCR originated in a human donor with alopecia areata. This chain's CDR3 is CASRSLQGLQETQYF. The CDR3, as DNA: TGTGCCAGCAGGAGCCTACAGGGCCTCCAAGAGACCCAGTACTTC.